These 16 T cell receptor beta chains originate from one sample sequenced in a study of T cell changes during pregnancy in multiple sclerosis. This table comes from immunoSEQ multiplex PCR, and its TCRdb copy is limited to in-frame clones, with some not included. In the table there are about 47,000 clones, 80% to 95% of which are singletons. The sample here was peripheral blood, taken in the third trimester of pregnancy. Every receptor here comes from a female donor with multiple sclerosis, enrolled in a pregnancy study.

The CDR3 DNA reads as TGTGCCAGCAGCTCCTTCATCAGGACTAGCGAGAACACCGGGGAGCTGTTTTTT. It translates to CASSSFIRTSENTGELFF. The rearrangement uses TRBV7-9 and TRBJ2-2; 9 bases agree with TRBD2. With 4 bases clipped from V and 1 base from J, the junction kept 10 bases outside the gene matches. The CDR3 has 18 amino acids. Germline V gene data show CDR1 as SEHNR and CDR2 as FQNEAQ (reference sequence).

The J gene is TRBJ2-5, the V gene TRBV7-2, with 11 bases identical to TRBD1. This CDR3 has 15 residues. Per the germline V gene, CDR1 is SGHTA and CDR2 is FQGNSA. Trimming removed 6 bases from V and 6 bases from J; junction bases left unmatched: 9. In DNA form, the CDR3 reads TGTGCCAGCAGAGAAGGACAGGGGGCCACGAAGACCCAGTACTTC. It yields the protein CASREGQGATKTQYF.

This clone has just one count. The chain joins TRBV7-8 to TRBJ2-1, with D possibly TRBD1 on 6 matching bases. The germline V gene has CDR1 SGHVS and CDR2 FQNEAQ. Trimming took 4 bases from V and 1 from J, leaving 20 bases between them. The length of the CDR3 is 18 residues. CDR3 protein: CASSSFRGNRASYNEQFF. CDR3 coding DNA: TGTGCCAGCAGCTCTTTTAGGGGAAACAGGGCTTCCTACAATGAGCAGTTCTTC. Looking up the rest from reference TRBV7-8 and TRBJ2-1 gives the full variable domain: GAGVSQSPRYKVAKRGQDVALRCDPISGHVSLFWYQQALGQGPEFLTYFQNEAQLDKSGLPSDRFFAERPEGSVSTLKIQRTQQEDSAVYLCASSSFRGNRASYNEQFFGPGTRLTVL.

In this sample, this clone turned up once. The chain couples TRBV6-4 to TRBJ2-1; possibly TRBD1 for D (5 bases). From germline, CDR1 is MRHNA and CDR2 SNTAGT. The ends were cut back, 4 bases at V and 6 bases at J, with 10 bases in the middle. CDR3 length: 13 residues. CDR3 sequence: CASSVGQGNEQFF. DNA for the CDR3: TGTGCCAGCAGTGTGGGTCAGGGCAATGAGCAGTTCTTC.

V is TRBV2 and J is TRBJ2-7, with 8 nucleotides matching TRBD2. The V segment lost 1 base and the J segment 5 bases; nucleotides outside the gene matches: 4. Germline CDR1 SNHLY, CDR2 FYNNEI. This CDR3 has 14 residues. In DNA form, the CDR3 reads TGTGCCAGCAGTGAAGGGCGGGAGGCCCACGAGCAGTACTTC. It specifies CASSEGREAHEQYF.

In nucleotides, the CDR3 is TGTGCCAGCAGTCCACAGGGCTACTATGGCTACACCTTC. Its protein is CASSPQGYYGYTF. The chain uses TRBV2 and TRBJ1-2; D might be TRBD1 (6 bases). V dropped 5 bases and J dropped 3 bases, with 10 bases sitting between them. The CDR3 spans 13 residues. Germline V gene sequence: CDR1 SNHLY, CDR2 FYNNEI.

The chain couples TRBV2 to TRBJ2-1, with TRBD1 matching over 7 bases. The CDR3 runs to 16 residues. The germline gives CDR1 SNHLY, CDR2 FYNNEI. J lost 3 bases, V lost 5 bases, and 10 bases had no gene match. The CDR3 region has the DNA TGTGCCAGCAGTCCGGACCGGGACAGCTACTACAATGAGCAGTTCTTC. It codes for CASSPDRDSYYNEQFF.

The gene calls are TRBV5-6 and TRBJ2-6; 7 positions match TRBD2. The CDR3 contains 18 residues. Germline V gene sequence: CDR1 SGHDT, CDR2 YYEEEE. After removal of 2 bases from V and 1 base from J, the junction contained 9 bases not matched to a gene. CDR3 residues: CASSFEGGAPSGANVLTF. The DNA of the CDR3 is TGTGCCAGCAGCTTTGAGGGAGGGGCTCCTTCTGGGGCCAACGTCCTGACTTTC. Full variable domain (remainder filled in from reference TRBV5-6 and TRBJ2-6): DAGVTQSPTHLIKTRGQQVTLRCSPKSGHDTVSWYQQALGQGPQFIFQYYEEEERQRGNFPDRFSGHQFPNYSSELNVNALLLGDSALYLCASSFEGGAPSGANVLTFGAGSRLTVL.

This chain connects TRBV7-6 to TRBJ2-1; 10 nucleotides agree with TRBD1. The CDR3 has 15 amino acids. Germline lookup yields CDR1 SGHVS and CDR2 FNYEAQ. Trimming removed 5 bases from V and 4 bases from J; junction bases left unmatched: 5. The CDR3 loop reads CASSRQGALYNEQFF. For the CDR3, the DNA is TGTGCCAGCAGCCGACAGGGGGCGCTTTACAATGAGCAGTTCTTC.

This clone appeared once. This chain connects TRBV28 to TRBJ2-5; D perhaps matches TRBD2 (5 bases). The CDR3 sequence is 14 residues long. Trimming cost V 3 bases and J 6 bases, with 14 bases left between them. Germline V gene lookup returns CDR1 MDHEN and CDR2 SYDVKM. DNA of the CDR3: TGTGCCAGCAGTTTGGTGGGGTCGGGGAAGACCCAGTACTTC. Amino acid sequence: CASSLVGSGKTQYF. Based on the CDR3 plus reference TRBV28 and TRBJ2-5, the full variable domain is DVKVTQSSRYLVKRTGEKVFLECVQDMDHENMFWYRQDPGLGLRLIYFSYDVKMKEKGDIPEGYSVSREKKERFSLILESASTNQTSMYLCASSLVGSGKTQYFGPGTRLLVL.

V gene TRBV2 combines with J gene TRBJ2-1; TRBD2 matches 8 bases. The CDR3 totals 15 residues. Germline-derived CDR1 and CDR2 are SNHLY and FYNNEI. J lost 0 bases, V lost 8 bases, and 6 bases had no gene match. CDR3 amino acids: CASSGTRSSYNEQFF. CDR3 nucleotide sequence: TGTGCCAGCTCCGGGACTAGGAGCTCCTACAATGAGCAGTTCTTC.

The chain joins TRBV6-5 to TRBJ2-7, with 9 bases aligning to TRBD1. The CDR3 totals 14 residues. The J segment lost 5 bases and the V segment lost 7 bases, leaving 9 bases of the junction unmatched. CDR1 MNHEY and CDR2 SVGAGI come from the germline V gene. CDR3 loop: CASTWDRARNEQYF. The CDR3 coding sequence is TGTGCCAGCACGTGGGACAGGGCCCGGAACGAGCAGTACTTC.

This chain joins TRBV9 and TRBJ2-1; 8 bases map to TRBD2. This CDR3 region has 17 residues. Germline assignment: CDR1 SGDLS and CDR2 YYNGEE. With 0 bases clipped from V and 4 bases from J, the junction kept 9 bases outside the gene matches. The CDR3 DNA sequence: TGTGCCAGCAGCGTAGCAACTAGCGGAGGAGTATACAATGAGCAGTTCTTC. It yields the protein CASSVATSGGVYNEQFF.

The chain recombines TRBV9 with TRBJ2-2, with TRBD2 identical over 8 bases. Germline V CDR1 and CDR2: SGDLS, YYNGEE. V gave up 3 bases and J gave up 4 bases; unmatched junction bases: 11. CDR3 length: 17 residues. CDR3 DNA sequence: TGTGCCAGCAGCGCCTACTCTAGCGGGTGGGGCACCGGGGAGCTGTTTTTT. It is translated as CASSAYSSGWGTGELFF. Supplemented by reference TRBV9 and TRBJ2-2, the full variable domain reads DSGVTQTPKHLITATGQRVTLRCSPRSGDLSVYWYQQSLDQGLQFLIQYYNGEERAKGNILERFSAQQFPDLHSELNLSSLELGDSALYFCASSAYSSGWGTGELFFGEGSRLTVL.

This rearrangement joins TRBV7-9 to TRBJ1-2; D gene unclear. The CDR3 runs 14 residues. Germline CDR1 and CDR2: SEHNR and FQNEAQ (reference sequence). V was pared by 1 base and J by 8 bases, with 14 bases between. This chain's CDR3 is CASSLVSLSVGYTF. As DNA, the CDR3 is TGTGCCAGCAGCTTAGTGTCCCTTTCTGTAGGCTACACCTTC. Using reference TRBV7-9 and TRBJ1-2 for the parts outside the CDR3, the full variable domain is DTGVSQNPRHKITKRGQNVTFRCDPISEHNRLYWYRQTLGQGPEFLTYFQNEAQLEKSRLLSDRFSAERPKGSFSTLEIQRTEQGDSAMYLCASSLVSLSVGYTFGSGTRLTVV.

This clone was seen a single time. The chain's CDR3 is CASSKTSGKPEQFF. The CDR3 coding sequence is TGTGCCAGCAGTAAGACTAGCGGGAAGCCTGAGCAGTTCTTC. The chain uses TRBV7-3 and TRBJ2-1; 11 bases agree with TRBD2. Germline CDR1 reads SGHTA; CDR2 reads FQGTGA. The trim removed 6 bases at V and 9 bases at J, leaving 7 bases unmatched. The CDR3 runs 14 residues.